This TCR beta chain was documented in a study of cytomegalovirus exposure and HLA in healthy donors. General observations from the study: Some V segments, including TRBV6-2 and TRBV6-3, were excluded as indistinguishable. Analysis was carried out at a later point, and it linked a missense DCLRE1C variant to TCR beta V- and J-gene trimming. Among TCR beta chains, those listed as cytomegalovirus-associated numbered 164.

CDR1 SGHRS and CDR2 YFSETQ come from the germline V gene. Trimming left V 1 base short and J 4 bases short, with 16 bases between. The CDR3 consists of 16 residues. A remark on this clone: As yet, its antigen is unknown.

The study ran its PCR with 60 Vbeta and 13 Jbeta primers. Method: immunoSEQ multiplex PCR; TCRdb's copy keeps in-frame clones and lacks some. Of around 180,000 clones listed, 60% to 80% are singletons. Sequencing was performed on PBMCs. This chain links TRBV5-1 with TRBJ2-3; no firm D call. The clonotype originates from a woman aged 45 to 65 in good health and CMV-seropositive. The CDR3 loop reads CASSLRGTGGSDTQYF. The CDR3 DNA is TGCGCCAGCAGCTTGAGAGGCACTGGCGGCTCAGATACGCAGTATTTT.